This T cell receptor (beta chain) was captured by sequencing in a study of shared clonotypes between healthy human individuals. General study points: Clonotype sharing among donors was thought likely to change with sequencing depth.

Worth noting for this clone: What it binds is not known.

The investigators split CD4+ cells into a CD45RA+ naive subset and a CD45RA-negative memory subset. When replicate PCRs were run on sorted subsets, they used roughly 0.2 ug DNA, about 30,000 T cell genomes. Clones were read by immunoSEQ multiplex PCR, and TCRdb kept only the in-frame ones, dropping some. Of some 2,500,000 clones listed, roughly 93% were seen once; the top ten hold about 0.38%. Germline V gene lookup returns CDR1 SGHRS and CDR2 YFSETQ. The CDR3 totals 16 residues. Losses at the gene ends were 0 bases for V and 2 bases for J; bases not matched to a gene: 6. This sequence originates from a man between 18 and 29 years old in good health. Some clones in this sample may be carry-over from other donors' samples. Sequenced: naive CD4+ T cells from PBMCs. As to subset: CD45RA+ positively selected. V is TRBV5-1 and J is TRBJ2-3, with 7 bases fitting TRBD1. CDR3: CASSLALGTVTDTQYF. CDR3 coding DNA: TGCGCCAGCAGCTTGGCTCTGGGGACAGTCACAGATACGCAGTATTTT. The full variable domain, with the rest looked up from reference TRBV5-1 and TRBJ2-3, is KAGVTQTPRYLIKTRGQQVTLSCSPISGHRSVSWYQQTPGQGLQFLFEYFSETQRNKGNFPGRFSGRQFSNSRSEMNVSTLELGDSALYLCASSLALGTVTDTQYFGPGTRLTVL.